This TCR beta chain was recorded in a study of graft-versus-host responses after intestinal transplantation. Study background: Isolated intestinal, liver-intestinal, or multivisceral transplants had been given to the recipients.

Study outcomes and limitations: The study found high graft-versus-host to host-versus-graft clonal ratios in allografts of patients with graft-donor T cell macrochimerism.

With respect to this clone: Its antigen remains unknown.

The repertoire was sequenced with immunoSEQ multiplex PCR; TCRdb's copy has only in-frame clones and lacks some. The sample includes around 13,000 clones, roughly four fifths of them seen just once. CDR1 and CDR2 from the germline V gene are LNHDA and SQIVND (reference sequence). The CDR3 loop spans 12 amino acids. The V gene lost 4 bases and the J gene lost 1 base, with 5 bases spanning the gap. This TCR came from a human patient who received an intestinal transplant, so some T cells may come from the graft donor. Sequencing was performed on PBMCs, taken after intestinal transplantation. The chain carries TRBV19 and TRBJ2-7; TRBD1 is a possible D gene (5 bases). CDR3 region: CASSTGSYEQYF. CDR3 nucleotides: TGTGCCAGTAGTACAGGGTCCTACGAGCAGTACTTC. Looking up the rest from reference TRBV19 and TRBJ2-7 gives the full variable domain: DGGITQSPKYLFRKEGQNVTLSCEQNLNHDAMYWYRQDPGQGLRLIYYSQIVNDFQKGDIAEGYSVSREKKESFPLTVTSAQKNPTAFYLCASSTGSYEQYFGPGTRLTVT.